This T cell receptor (beta chain) was retrieved from a study of blood T cell repertoires in COVID-19. Study-wide background: COVID-19 samples, acute and convalescent, were from the United States, Italy and Spain. T cells, B-cell-depleted T cells, or PBMCs supplied cDNA or gDNA.

In the authors' methods: For nucleated cells, counts were estimated from reference gene primer amplification. The repertoire was sequenced with immunoSEQ multiplex PCR; TCRdb's copy has only in-frame clones and lacks some. V, J and clone size derive from that table, while D and trimming were established from the DNA sequence. The top ten hold more than 1.5% of the sample, which has some 120,000 clones, around 90% seen once. Germline CDR1 SGHAT, CDR2 FQDESV (reference sequence). This CDR3 has 14 amino acids. V lost 1 base and J lost 3, with 9 bases in between. Sequences were obtained from peripheral blood. This clonotype was obtained from a human donor in a cohort sampled during active COVID-19. The rearrangement uses TRBV11-1 and TRBJ1-2; D is unresolved. The CDR3: CASSLDSNYYGYTF. For the CDR3, the DNA is TGTGCCAGCAGCTTAGACAGTAACTACTATGGCTACACCTTC.